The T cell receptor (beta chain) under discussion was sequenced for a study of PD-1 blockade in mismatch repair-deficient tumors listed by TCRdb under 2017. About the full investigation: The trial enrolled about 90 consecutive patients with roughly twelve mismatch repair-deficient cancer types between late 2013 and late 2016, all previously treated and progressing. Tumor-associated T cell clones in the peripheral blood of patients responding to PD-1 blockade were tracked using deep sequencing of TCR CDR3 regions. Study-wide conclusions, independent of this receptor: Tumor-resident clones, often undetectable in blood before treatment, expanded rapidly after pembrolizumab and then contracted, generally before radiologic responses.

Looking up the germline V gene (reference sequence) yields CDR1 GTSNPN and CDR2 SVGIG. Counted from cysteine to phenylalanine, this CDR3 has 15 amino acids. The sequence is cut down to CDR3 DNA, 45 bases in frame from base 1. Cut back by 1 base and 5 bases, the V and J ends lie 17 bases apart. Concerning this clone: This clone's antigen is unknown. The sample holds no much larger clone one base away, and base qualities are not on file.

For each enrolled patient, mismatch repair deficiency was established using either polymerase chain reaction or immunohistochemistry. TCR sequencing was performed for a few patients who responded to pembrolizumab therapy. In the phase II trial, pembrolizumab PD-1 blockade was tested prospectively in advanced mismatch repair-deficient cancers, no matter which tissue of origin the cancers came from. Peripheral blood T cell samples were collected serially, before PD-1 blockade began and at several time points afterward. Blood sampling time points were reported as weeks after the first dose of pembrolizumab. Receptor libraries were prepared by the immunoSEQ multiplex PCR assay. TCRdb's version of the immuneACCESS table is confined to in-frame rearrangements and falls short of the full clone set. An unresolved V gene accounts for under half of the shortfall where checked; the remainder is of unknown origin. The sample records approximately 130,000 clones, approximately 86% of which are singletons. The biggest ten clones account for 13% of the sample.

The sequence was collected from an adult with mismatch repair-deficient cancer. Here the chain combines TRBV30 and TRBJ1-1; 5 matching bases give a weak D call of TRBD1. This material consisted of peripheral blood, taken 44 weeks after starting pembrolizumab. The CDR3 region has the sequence CAWSASREGRTEAFF. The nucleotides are TGTGCCTGGAGTGCCTCCCGGGAGGGGCGAACTGAAGCTTTCTTT.